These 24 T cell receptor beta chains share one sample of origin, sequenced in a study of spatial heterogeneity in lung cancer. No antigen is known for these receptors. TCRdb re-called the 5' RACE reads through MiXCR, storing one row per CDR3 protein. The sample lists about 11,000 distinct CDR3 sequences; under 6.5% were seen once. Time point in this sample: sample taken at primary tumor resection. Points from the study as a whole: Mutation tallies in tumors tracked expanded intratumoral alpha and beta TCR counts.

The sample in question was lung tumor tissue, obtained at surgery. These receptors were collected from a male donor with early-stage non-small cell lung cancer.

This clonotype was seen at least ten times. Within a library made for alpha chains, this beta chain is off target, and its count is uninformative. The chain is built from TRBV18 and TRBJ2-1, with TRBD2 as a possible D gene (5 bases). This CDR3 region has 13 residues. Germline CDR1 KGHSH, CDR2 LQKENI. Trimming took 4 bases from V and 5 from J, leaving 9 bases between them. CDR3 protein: CASSLRTDNEQFF. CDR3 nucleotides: TGTGCCAGCTCACTCCGGACTGACAATGAGCAGTTCTTC.

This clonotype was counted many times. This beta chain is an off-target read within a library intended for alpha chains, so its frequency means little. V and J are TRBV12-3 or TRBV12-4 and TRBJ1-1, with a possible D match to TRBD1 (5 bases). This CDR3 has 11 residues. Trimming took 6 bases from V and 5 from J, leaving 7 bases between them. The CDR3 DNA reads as TGTGCCAGCAGCAGGGAGACTGAAGCTTTCTTT. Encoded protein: CASSRETEAFF.

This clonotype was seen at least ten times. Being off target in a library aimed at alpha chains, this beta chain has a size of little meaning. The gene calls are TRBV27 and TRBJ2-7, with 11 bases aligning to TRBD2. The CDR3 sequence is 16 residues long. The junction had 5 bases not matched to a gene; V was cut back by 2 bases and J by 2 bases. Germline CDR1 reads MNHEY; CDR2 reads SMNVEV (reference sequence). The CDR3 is CASSLMGSGRAYEQYF. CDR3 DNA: TGTGCCAGCAGTTTAATGGGTAGCGGGAGGGCCTACGAGCAGTACTTC.

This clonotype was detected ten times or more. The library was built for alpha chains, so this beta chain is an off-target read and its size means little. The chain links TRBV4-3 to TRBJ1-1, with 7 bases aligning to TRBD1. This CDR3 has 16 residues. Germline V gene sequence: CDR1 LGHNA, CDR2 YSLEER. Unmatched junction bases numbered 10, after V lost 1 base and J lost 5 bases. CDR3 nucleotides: TGCGCCAGCAGCCAAGGGAGACAGGGACTTCGGACTGAAGCTTTCTTT. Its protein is CASSQGRQGLRTEAFF.

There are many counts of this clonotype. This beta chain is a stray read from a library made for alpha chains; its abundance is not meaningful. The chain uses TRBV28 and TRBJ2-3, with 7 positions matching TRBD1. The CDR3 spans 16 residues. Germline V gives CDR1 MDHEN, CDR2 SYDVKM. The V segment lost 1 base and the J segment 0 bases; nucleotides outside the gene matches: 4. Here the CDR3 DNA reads TGTGCCAGCAGTTTATCCCTCAGGGGGAGCACAGATACGCAGTATTTT. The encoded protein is CASSLSLRGSTDTQYF.

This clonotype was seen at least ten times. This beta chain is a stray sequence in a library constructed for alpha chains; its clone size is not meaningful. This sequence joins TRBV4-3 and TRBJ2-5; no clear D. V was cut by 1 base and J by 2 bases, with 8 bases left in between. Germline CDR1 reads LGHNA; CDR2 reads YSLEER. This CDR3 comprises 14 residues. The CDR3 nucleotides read TGCGCCAGCAGCCAAGGAAACAGTCAAGAGACCCAGTACTTC. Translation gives CASSQGNSQETQYF.

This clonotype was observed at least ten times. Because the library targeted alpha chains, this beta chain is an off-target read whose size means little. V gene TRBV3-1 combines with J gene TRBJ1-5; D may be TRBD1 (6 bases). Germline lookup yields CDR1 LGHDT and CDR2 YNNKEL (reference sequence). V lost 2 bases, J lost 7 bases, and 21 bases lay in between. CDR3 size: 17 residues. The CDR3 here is CASSQRGRGFFGQPQHF. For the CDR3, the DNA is TGTGCCAGCAGCCAAAGAGGCAGGGGCTTCTTTGGGCAGCCCCAGCATTTT.

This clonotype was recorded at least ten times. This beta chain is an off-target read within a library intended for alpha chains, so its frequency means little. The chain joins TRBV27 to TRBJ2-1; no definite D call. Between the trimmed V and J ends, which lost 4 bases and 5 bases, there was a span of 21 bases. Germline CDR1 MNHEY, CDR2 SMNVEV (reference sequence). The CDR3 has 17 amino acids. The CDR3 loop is CASSSLPGRLTDNEQFF. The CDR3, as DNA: TGTGCCAGCAGTTCCCTCCCCGGGCGGCTCACCGACAATGAGCAGTTCTTC.

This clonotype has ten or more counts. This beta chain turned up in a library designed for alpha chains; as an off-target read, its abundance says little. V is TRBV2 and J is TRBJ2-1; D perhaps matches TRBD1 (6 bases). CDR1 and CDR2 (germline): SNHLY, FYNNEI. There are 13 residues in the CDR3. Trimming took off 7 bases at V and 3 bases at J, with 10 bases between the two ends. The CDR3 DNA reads TGTGCCAGCACCGGACAGTACTACAATGAGCAGTTCTTC. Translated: CASTGQYYNEQFF.

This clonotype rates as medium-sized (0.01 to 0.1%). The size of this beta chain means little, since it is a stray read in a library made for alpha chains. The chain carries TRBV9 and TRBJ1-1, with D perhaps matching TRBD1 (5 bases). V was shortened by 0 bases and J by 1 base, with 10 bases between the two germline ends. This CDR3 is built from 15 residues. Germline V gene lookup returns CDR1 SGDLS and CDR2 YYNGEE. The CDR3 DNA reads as TGTGCCAGCAGCGTAGGGGGGACTGAGAACACTGAAGCTTTCTTT. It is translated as CASSVGGTENTEAFF. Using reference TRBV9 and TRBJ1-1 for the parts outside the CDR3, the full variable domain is DSGVTQTPKHLITATGQRVTLRCSPRSGDLSVYWYQQSLDQGLQFLIQYYNGEERAKGNILERFSAQQFPDLHSELNLSSLELGDSALYFCASSVGGTENTEAFFGQGTRLTVV.

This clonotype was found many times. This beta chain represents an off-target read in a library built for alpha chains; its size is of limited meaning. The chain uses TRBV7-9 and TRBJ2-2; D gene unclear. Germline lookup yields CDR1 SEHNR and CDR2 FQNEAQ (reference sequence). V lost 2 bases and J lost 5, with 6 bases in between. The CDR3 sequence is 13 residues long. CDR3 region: CASSLRETGELFF. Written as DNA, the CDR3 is TGTGCCAGCAGCTTACGAGAGACCGGGGAGCTGTTTTTT.

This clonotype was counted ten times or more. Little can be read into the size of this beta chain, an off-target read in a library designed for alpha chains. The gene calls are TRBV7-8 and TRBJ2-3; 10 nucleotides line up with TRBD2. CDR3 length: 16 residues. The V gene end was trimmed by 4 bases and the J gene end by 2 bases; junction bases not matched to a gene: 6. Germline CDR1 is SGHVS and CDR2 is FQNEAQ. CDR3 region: CASSSRTSGNTDTQYF. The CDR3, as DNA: TGTGCCAGCAGCTCTCGGACTAGCGGCAACACAGATACGCAGTATTTT. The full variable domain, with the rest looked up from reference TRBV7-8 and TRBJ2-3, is GAGVSQSPRYKVAKRGQDVALRCDPISGHVSLFWYQQALGQGPEFLTYFQNEAQLDKSGLPSDRFFAERPEGSVSTLKIQRTQQEDSAVYLCASSSRTSGNTDTQYFGPGTRLTVL.

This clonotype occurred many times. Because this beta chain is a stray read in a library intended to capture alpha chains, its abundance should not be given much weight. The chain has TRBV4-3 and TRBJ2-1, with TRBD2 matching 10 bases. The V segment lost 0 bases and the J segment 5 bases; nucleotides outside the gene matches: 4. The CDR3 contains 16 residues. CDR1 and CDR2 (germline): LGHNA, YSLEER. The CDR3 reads CASSQDASGGNNEQFF. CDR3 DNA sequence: TGCGCCAGCAGCCAAGATGCTAGCGGGGGAAACAATGAGCAGTTCTTC.

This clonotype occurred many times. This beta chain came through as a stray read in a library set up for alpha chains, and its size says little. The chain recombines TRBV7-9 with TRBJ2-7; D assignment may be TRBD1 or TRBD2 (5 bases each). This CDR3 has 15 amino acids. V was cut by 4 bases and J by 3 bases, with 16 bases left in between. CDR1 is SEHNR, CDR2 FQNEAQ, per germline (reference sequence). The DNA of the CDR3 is TGTGCCAGCAGCTCGCAGCTGGGGGATAACTACGAGCAGTACTTC. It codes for CASSSQLGDNYEQYF.

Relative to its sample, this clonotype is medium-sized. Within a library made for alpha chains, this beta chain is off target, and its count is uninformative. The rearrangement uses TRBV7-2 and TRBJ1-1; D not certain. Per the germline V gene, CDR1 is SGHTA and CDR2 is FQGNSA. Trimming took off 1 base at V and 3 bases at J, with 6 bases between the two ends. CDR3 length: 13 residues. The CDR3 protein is CASSLVYYTEAFF. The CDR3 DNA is TGTGCCAGCAGCTTAGTTTACTACACTGAAGCTTTCTTT.

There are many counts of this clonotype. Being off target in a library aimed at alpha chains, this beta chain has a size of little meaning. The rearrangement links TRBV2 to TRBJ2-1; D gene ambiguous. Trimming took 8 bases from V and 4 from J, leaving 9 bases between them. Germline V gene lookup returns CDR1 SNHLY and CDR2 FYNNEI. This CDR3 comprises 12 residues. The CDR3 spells CASRGNYNEQFF. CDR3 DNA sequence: TGTGCCAGCCGAGGAAATTACAATGAGCAGTTCTTC.

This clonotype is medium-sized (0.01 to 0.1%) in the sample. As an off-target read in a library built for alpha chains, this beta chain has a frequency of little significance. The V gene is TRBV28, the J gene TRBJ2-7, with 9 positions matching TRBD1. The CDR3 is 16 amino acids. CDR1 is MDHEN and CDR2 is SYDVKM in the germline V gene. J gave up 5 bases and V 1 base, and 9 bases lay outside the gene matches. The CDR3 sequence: CASSLFGTGFRHEQYF. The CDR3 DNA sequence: TGTGCCAGCAGTTTATTTGGGACAGGGTTCCGCCACGAGCAGTACTTC.

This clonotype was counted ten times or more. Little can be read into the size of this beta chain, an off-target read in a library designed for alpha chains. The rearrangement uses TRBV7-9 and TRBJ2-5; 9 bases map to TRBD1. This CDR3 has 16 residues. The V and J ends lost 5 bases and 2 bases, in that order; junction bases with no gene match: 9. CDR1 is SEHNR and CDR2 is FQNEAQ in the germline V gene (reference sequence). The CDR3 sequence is CASSPGQGPIQETQYF. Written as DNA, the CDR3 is TGTGCCAGCAGCCCGGGACAGGGACCAATACAAGAGACCCAGTACTTC.

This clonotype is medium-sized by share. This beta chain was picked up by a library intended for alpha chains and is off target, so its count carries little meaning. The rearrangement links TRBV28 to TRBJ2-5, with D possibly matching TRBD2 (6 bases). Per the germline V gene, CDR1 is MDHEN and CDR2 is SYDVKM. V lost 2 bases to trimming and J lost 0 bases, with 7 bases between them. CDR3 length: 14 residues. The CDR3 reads CASSLAGNQETQYF. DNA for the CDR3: TGTGCCAGCAGTTTAGCGGGGAACCAAGAGACCCAGTACTTC.

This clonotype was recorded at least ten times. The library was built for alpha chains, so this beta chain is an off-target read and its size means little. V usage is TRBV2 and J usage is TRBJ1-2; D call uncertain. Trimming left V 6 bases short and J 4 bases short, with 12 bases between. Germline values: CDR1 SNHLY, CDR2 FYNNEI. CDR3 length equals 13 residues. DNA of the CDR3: TGTGCCAGCAGGGTAGGCAGCCCCTATGGCTACACCTTC. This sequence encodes CASRVGSPYGYTF.

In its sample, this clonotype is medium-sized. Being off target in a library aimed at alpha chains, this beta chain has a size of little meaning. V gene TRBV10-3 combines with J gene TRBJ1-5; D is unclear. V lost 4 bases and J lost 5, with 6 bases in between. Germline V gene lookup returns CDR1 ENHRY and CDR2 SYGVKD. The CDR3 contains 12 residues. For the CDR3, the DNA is TGTGCCATCAGTGGCCGGGATCAGCCCCAGCATTTT. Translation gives CAISGRDQPQHF.

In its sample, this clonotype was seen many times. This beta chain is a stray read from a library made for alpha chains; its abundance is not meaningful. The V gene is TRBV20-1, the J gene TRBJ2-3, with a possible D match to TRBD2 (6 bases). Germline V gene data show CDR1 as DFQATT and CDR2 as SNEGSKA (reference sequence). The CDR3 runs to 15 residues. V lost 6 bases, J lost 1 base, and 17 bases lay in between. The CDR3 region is CSARRAALGTDTQYF. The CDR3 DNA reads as TGCAGTGCAAGGAGGGCAGCTCTCGGCACAGATACGCAGTATTTT.

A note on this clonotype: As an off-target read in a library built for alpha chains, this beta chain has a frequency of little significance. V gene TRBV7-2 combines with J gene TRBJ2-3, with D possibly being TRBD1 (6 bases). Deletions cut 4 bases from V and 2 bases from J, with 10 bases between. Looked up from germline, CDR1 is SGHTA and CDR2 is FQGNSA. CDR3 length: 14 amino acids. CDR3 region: CASSSDRPTDTQYF. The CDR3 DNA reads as TGTGCCAGCAGCTCGGACAGACCCACAGATACGCAGTATTTT.

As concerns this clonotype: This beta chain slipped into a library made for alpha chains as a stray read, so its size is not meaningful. CDR3 nucleotide sequence: TGTGCCACCTCCCGGGGGAGCTTATTCACAGATACGCAGTATTTT. It encodes CATSRGSLFTDTQYF. The chain links TRBV5-6 to TRBJ2-3, with D possibly TRBD2 on 6 matching bases. From germline, CDR1 is SGHDT and CDR2 YYEEEE. V lost 9 bases to trimming and J lost 2 bases, with 19 bases between them. This CDR3 spans 15 amino acids.